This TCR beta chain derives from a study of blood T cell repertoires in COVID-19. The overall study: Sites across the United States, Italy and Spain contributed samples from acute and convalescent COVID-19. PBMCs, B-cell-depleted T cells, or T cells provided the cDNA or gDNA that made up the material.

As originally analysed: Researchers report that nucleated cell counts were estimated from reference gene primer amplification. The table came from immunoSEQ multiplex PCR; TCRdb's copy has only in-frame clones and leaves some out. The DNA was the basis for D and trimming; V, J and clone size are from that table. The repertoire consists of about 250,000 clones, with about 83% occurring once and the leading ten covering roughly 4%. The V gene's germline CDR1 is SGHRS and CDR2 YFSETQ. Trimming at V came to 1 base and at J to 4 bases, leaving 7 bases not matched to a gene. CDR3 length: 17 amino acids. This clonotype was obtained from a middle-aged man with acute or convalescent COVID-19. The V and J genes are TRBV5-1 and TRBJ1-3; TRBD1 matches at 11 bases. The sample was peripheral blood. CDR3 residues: CASSLSGTGGGGNTIYF. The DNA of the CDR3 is TGCGCCAGCAGCTTGTCCGGGACAGGGGGAGGAGGAAACACCATATATTTT.